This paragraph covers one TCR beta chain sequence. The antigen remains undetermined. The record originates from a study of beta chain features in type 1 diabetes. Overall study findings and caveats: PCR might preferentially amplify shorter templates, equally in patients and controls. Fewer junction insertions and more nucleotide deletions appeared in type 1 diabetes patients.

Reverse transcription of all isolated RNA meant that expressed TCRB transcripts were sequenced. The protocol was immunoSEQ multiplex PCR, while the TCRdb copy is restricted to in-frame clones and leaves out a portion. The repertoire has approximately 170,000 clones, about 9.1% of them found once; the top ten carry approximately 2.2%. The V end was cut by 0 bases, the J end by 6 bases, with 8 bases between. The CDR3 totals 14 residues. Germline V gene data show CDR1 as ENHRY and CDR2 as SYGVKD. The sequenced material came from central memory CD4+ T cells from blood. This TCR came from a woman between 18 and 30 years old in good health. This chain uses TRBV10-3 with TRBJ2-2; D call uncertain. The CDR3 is CAISESKLPGELFF. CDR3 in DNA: TGTGCCATCAGTGAGTCTAAACTCCCCGGGGAGCTGTTTTTT.